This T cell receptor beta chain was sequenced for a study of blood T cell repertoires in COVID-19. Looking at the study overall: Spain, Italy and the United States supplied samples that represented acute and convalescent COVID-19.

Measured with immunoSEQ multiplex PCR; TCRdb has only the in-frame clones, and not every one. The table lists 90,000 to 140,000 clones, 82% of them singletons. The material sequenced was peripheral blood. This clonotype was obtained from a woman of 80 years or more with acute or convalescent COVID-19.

DNA for the CDR3: TGTGCCAGCAGTGTTATGTACAATGAGCAGTTCTTC. Protein: CASSVMYNEQFF. The chain joins TRBV2 to TRBJ2-1; D gene unclear. The V gene lost 4 bases and the J gene lost 4 bases, with 5 bases spanning the gap. The CDR3 contains 12 residues. Germline assignment: CDR1 SNHLY and CDR2 FYNNEI. Full variable domain (rest looked up from reference TRBV2 and TRBJ2-1): EPEVTQTPSHQVTQMGQEVILRCVPISNHLYFYWYRQILGQKVEFLVSFYNNEISEKSEIFDDQFSVERPDGSNFTLKIRSTKLEDSAMYFCASSVMYNEQFFGPGTRLTVL.